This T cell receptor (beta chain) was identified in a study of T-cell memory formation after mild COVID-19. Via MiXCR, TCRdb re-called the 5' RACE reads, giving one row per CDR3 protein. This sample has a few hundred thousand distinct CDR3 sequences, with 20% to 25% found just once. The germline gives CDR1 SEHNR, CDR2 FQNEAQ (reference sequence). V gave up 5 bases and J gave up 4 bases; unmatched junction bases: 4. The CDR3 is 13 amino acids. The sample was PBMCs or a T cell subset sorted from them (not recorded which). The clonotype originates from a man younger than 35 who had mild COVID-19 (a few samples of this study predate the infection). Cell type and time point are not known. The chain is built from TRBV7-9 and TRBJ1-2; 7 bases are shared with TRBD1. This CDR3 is CASSQRTGYGYTF. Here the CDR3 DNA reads TGTGCCAGCAGCCAGAGGACAGGCTATGGCTACACCTTC.